The 28 T cell receptor beta chains below were found in one sample sequenced in a study of blood T cell repertoires in COVID-19. TCRdb's copy holds only in-frame clones and misses some; the assay was immunoSEQ multiplex PCR. This sample carries 70,000 or so clones, approximately 90% of them seen once, and the ten largest clones take approximately 6.7%. Sequenced material: peripheral blood. These receptors came from a woman aged 80 or over with active COVID-19.

The chain links TRBV19 to TRBJ2-2, with 9 nucleotides matching TRBD1. Germline V gives CDR1 LNHDA, CDR2 SQIVND (reference sequence). Trimming took 6 bases from V and 3 from J; bases not matched to a gene: 11. CDR3 length equals 17 residues. The CDR3 region is CASSGLNRGPHTGELFF. The CDR3 DNA follows: TGTGCCAGTAGCGGTCTGAACAGGGGGCCGCACACCGGGGAGCTGTTTTTT.

V usage is TRBV7-2 and J usage is TRBJ2-1; TRBD2 matches 8 bases. V shed 5 bases, J shed 2 bases, and the junction held 5 bases outside the gene matches. The CDR3 loop spans 15 amino acids. Germline CDR1 SGHTA, CDR2 FQGNSA. CDR3 residues: CASSPELAAYNEQFF. CDR3 nucleotide sequence: TGTGCCAGCAGCCCGGAACTAGCGGCCTACAATGAGCAGTTCTTC.

This chain connects TRBV5-1 to TRBJ1-1; TRBD1 agrees at 8 bases. The ends lost 3 bases at V and 0 bases at J; junction bases unmatched: 7. Germline CDR1 is SGHRS and CDR2 is YFSETQ. CDR3 length: 16 residues. The CDR3 DNA follows: TGCGCCAGCAGCTCCCGATGGGACAGGCTGAACACTGAAGCTTTCTTT. Protein: CASSSRWDRLNTEAFF.

The chain joins TRBV30 to TRBJ2-6, with D tentatively TRBD2 (5 bases). Trimming stripped 5 bases from V and 2 bases from J, with 7 bases between. The CDR3 totals 13 residues. Germline values: CDR1 GTSNPN, CDR2 SVGIG (reference sequence). In DNA, the CDR3 is TGTGCCTGGGTGAGGGCTGGGGCCAACGTCCTGACTTTC. This codes for CAWVRAGANVLTF.

In regard to this clone: The same CDR3 can be traced to other DNA sequences in this sample. This chain connects TRBV27 to TRBJ2-1, with D perhaps matching TRBD2 (7 bases). The CDR3 covers 21 residues. V lost 6 bases to trimming and J lost 6 bases, with 36 bases between them. CDR1 is MNHEY, CDR2 SMNVEV, per germline (reference sequence). The CDR3 bases are TGTGCCAGCAGACCCAAACAGGGACCTACTAGTGGGAGGGCCCTCGGCAATGAGCAGTTCTTC. Its protein is CASRPKQGPTSGRALGNEQFF.

The chain carries TRBV19 and TRBJ2-2; 9 nucleotides agree with TRBD2. Germline V gives CDR1 LNHDA, CDR2 SQIVND (reference sequence). V trimming: 6 bases; J trimming: 0 bases; junction bases outside the gene matches: 8. This CDR3 is built from 17 residues. This CDR3 reads CASSLLTSGPNTGELFF. CDR3 DNA: TGTGCCAGTAGCTTATTAACTAGCGGGCCGAACACCGGGGAGCTGTTTTTT.

V usage is TRBV7-9 and J usage is TRBJ2-5, with D unresolved. The CDR3 length is 13 residues. V was trimmed by 1 base and J by 1 base, leaving 4 bases between them. Germline CDR1 and CDR2: SEHNR and FQNEAQ (reference sequence). The CDR3 is CASSLVSQETQYF. Written as DNA, the CDR3 is TGTGCCAGCAGCTTAGTCTCCCAAGAGACCCAGTACTTC.

The rearrangement uses TRBV15 and TRBJ1-1; 9 nucleotides align to TRBD1. From germline, CDR1 is LNHNV and CDR2 YYDKDF (reference sequence). V was pared by 7 bases and J by 7 bases, with 10 bases of the junction left unmatched. The CDR3 totals 14 residues. The DNA of the CDR3 is TGTGCCACCATAGGGGAGGACAGGGGCTTTGAAGCTTTCTTT. Amino acid sequence: CATIGEDRGFEAFF.

The chain combines TRBV5-8 with TRBJ2-2; 7 nucleotides line up with TRBD1. The trim removed 3 bases at V and 7 bases at J, leaving 12 bases unmatched. CDR1 SGHTS and CDR2 YDEGEE come from the germline V gene. This CDR3 has 16 residues. The CDR3 DNA sequence: TGTGCCAGCAGCTCCAACACAGGGGATCGAAACGGGGAGCTGTTTTTT. Protein: CASSSNTGDRNGELFF.

This clone was detected once. The rearrangement uses TRBV13 and TRBJ2-1; tentative D call: TRBD2 (6 bases). There are 14 residues in the CDR3. Trimming pared 5 bases from V and 5 bases from J, leaving 13 bases between. Per germline, CDR1 PRHDT and CDR2 FYEKMQ (reference sequence). The CDR3: CASSNRDSNNEQFF. Here the CDR3 DNA reads TGTGCCAGCAGCAACCGGGACTCAAACAATGAGCAGTTCTTC.

This rearrangement joins TRBV12-3 or TRBV12-4 to TRBJ1-1; tentative D call: TRBD1 (5 bases). The ends were cut back, 3 bases at V and 8 bases at J, with 13 bases in the middle. This CDR3 comprises 13 residues. The CDR3 DNA sequence: TGTGCCAGCAGTTTTACCAGGGTCTCCGAAGCTTTCTTT. Its protein product is CASSFTRVSEAFF.

This clone was recorded only once. This chain links TRBV7-2 with TRBJ1-5; D is undetermined. V was pared by 5 bases and J by 2 bases, with 10 bases between. Germline V gene sequence: CDR1 SGHTA, CDR2 FQGNSA. The CDR3 runs 14 residues. The CDR3 region is CASSPQNGNQPQHF. In DNA form, the CDR3 reads TGTGCCAGCAGCCCCCAAAATGGCAATCAGCCCCAGCATTTT.

This clone was seen only once. The chain couples TRBV19 to TRBJ1-1; TRBD1 matches at 11 bases. In germline, CDR1 is LNHDA, CDR2 SQIVND (reference sequence). The CDR3 runs to 17 residues. V trimming: 3 bases; J trimming: 0 bases; junction bases outside the gene matches: 6. CDR3 DNA sequence: TGTGCCAGTAGTATTAGTCAGGGACAGGGGGTGAACACTGAAGCTTTCTTT. This gives the protein CASSISQGQGVNTEAFF.

This CDR3 is CASSDGTSGITDTQYF. The CDR3 region has the DNA TGTGCCAGCTCAGATGGGACTAGCGGGATCACAGATACGCAGTATTTT. The chain recombines TRBV18 with TRBJ2-3; 13 bases align to TRBD2. CDR3 length: 16 residues. With 5 bases clipped from V and 2 bases from J, the junction kept 4 bases outside the gene matches. Germline V gene sequence: CDR1 KGHSH, CDR2 LQKENI.

This chain links TRBV30 with TRBJ1-4; D is unclear. CDR3 length: 13 residues. V lost 1 base, J lost 7 bases, and 10 bases lay in between. Germline values: CDR1 GTSNPN, CDR2 SVGIG (reference sequence). CDR3 amino acids: CAWSGEGPEKLFF. The CDR3 region has the DNA TGTGCCTGGAGTGGGGAGGGCCCTGAAAAACTGTTTTTT.

V is TRBV11-2 and J is TRBJ2-7; TRBD2 is a possible D gene (6 bases). The CDR3 extends over 15 amino acids. Germline CDR1 and CDR2: SGHAT and FQNNGV. V lost 5 bases, J lost 0 bases, and 14 bases lay in between. CDR3 protein: CASSLGDWSSYEQYF. CDR3 DNA sequence: TGTGCCAGCAGCCTCGGGGACTGGAGCTCCTACGAGCAGTACTTC.

CDR3 loop: CASSIGKAATTTYEQYF. CDR3 bases: TGTGCCAGTAGTATAGGAAAAGCGGCTACTACGACCTACGAGCAGTACTTC. The chain combines TRBV19 with TRBJ2-7; TRBD2 is a possible D gene (5 bases). The CDR3 length is 17 residues. The germline gives CDR1 LNHDA, CDR2 SQIVND (reference sequence). Between the trimmed V and J ends, which lost 1 base and 2 bases, there was a span of 18 bases. Full variable domain (remainder filled in from reference TRBV19 and TRBJ2-7): DGGITQSPKYLFRKEGQNVTLSCEQNLNHDAMYWYRQDPGQGLRLIYYSQIVNDFQKGDIAEGYSVSREKKESFPLTVTSAQKNPTAFYLCASSIGKAATTTYEQYFGPGTRLTVT.

The chain links TRBV19 to TRBJ1-5; TRBD1 aligns across 9 bases. Germline V gene sequence: CDR1 LNHDA, CDR2 SQIVND (reference sequence). V gave up 3 bases and J gave up 4 bases; unmatched junction bases: 16. CDR3 size: 19 residues. The CDR3 region is CASSIQRDRASTGNQPQHF. Here the CDR3 DNA reads TGTGCCAGTAGTATCCAGAGGGACAGGGCCTCAACCGGGAATCAGCCCCAGCATTTT.

The CDR3 loop reads CATSGPGGAFF. The CDR3 coding sequence is TGTGCCACCTCCGGACCGGGGGGAGCTTTCTTT. The chain links TRBV24-1 to TRBJ1-1; weak D call: TRBD1 (5 bases). This CDR3 region has 11 residues. V lost 9 bases to trimming and J lost 10 bases, with 14 bases between them. The germline V gene has CDR1 KGHDR and CDR2 SFDVKD.

This clone was found once. This chain joins TRBV4-3 and TRBJ1-5; possible D gene TRBD1, 5 bases. Germline CDR1 reads LGHNA; CDR2 reads YSLEER. V lost 1 base and J lost 4, with 11 bases in between. The CDR3 runs 15 residues. The CDR3 region is CASSQVMGGNQPQHF. The DNA for the CDR3 is TGCGCCAGCAGCCAAGTTATGGGGGGAAATCAGCCCCAGCATTTT.

This sequence joins TRBV11-3 and TRBJ2-5, with TRBD2 identical over 7 bases. Germline CDR1 SGHNT, CDR2 YENEEA. The CDR3 is made up of 15 amino acids. J gave up 5 bases and V 2 bases, and 8 bases lay outside the gene matches. In nucleotides, the CDR3 is TGTGCCAGCAGCTTACGATCGGGAGGCGGCGAGACCCAGTACTTC. Protein: CASSLRSGGGETQYF.

The chain employs TRBV4-3 and TRBJ2-1; weak D call: TRBD1 (6 bases). V was cut by 4 bases and J by 9 bases, with 13 bases left in between. The germline gives CDR1 LGHNA, CDR2 YSLEER. CDR3 length equals 13 residues. The CDR3 spells CASSRGGSAEQFF. CDR3 DNA sequence: TGCGCCAGCAGCCGAGGGGGATCCGCTGAGCAGTTCTTC.

The chain carries TRBV9 and TRBJ2-7; TRBD1 matches 7 bases. The CDR3 covers 15 residues. From germline, CDR1 is SGDLS and CDR2 YYNGEE. After removal of 0 bases from V and 2 bases from J, the junction contained 5 bases not matched to a gene. The CDR3, as DNA: TGTGCCAGCAGCGTAGGTACGGGACAGACCTACGAGCAGTACTTC. This translates into CASSVGTGQTYEQYF. Variable domain in full (rest from reference TRBV9 and TRBJ2-7): DSGVTQTPKHLITATGQRVTLRCSPRSGDLSVYWYQQSLDQGLQFLIQYYNGEERAKGNILERFSAQQFPDLHSELNLSSLELGDSALYFCASSVGTGQTYEQYFGPGTRLTVT.

The CDR3 is CSASGRLAGGVVQETQYF. As DNA, the CDR3 is TGCAGTGCTAGTGGTCGACTAGCGGGAGGAGTCGTCCAAGAGACCCAGTACTTC. The gene calls are TRBV20-1 and TRBJ2-5; 13 bases align to TRBD2. The germline gives CDR1 DFQATT, CDR2 SNEGSKA (reference sequence). V was clipped by 3 bases and J by 1 base; unmatched bases: 11. The CDR3 contains 18 residues.

The gene calls are TRBV18 and TRBJ2-7, with 7 positions matching TRBD1. CDR3 length equals 15 residues. With V trimmed by 3 bases and J by 1 base, 6 bases remained unmatched. Germline lookup yields CDR1 KGHSH and CDR2 LQKENI. CDR3 coding DNA: TGTGCCAGCTCACCGGGTAGGGGGCCTTCCTACGAGCAGTACTTC. It specifies CASSPGRGPSYEQYF.

The chain has TRBV28 and TRBJ1-1; D possibly corresponds to TRBD1 (6 bases). This CDR3 comprises 14 residues. The germline V gene has CDR1 MDHEN and CDR2 SYDVKM. The ends were cut back, 6 bases at V and 1 base at J, with 12 bases in the middle. The CDR3 bases are TGTGCCAGCAGCTCCCCGGGACAGAACACTGAAGCTTTCTTT. Protein sequence: CASSSPGQNTEAFF.

The chain joins TRBV10-3 to TRBJ2-5, with 11 bases fitting TRBD2. Germline CDR1 ENHRY, CDR2 SYGVKD. The V and J ends lost 6 bases and 5 bases, in that order; junction bases with no gene match: 11. This CDR3 has 16 amino acids. The CDR3 DNA follows: TGTGCCATCAGGAGACTAGCGGGAACCCTATTGGAGACCCAGTACTTC. It specifies CAIRRLAGTLLETQYF.

The rearrangement joins TRBV11-2 to TRBJ2-1, with D tentatively TRBD2 (9 bases). Germline-derived CDR1 and CDR2 are SGHAT and FQNNGV. The V gene lost 4 bases and the J gene lost 7 bases, with 20 bases spanning the gap. The CDR3 has 16 residues. The CDR3 protein is CASSSLAGWDRNEQFF. The CDR3 nucleotides read TGTGCCAGCAGCTCGCTAGCGGGGTGGGACAGGAATGAGCAGTTCTTC.